Each of the 9 T cell receptor beta chains below was sequenced from the same sample in a study of cytomegalovirus exposure and HLA in healthy donors. The PCR employed 60 Vbeta primers together with 13 Jbeta primers. Clones were read by immunoSEQ multiplex PCR, and TCRdb kept only the in-frame ones, dropping some. This repertoire shows 160,000 or so clones, roughly 80% found once; its top ten account for approximately 4.5%. The sample comprised PBMCs. These receptors were obtained from a man in his thirties or forties in good health and CMV-seronegative.

V is TRBV7-9 and J is TRBJ1-1; D not certain. The CDR3 length is 14 residues. Germline CDR1 SEHNR, CDR2 FQNEAQ (reference sequence). V was clipped by 2 bases and J by 6 bases, with 13 bases between them. The CDR3 reads CASSLYQVSPEAFF. CDR3 nucleotide sequence: TGTGCCAGCAGCTTATATCAGGTCTCTCCTGAAGCTTTCTTT.

The genes are TRBV7-9 and TRBJ2-3, with 8 bases identical to TRBD1. Germline CDR1 SEHNR, CDR2 FQNEAQ (reference sequence). The CDR3 loop spans 15 amino acids. Trimming at V came to 5 bases and at J to 5 bases, leaving 9 bases not matched to a gene. For the CDR3, the DNA is TGTGCCAGCAGCCCTTCCGGGACAGGTATAGATACGCAGTATTTT. This codes for CASSPSGTGIDTQYF.

This clone appeared once. The chain joins TRBV4-3 to TRBJ2-7; 11 bases are shared with TRBD2. Losses at the gene ends were 4 bases for V and 5 bases for J; bases not matched to a gene: 10. Germline CDR1 and CDR2: LGHNA and YSLEER. The CDR3 runs to 16 residues. The CDR3 protein is CASSLLAGLAANEQYF. CDR3 sequence (DNA): TGCGCCAGCAGCCTACTCGCGGGACTAGCGGCCAACGAGCAGTACTTC.

The chain has TRBV4-3 and TRBJ1-6, with 8 bases lining up with TRBD1. This CDR3 has 15 amino acids. Germline lookup yields CDR1 LGHNA and CDR2 YSLEER. Trimming at V came to 2 bases and at J to 7 bases, leaving 4 bases not matched to a gene. The CDR3 sequence is CASSQTGGWNSPLHF. The CDR3 DNA sequence: TGCGCCAGCAGCCAAACAGGGGGGTGGAATTCACCCCTCCACTTT.

V is TRBV27 and J is TRBJ2-7, with 7 positions matching TRBD1. The V segment lost 6 bases and the J segment 1 base; nucleotides outside the gene matches: 0. From germline, CDR1 is MNHEY and CDR2 SMNVEV (reference sequence). The CDR3 runs 12 residues. This CDR3 reads CASRGQSYEQYF. Written as DNA, the CDR3 is TGTGCCAGCAGGGGACAGTCCTACGAGCAGTACTTC.

This clone was counted only a few times. This chain connects TRBV27 to TRBJ2-3, with a weak D call TRBD1 (7 bases). Trimming cost V 5 bases and J 4 bases, with 19 bases left between them. Germline V CDR1 and CDR2: MNHEY, SMNVEV (reference sequence). The CDR3 runs 16 residues. The CDR3 loop reads CASSGEDRTLADTQYF. The CDR3 DNA reads TGTGCCAGCAGTGGGGAGGACAGGACTTTGGCAGATACGCAGTATTTT.

The V gene is TRBV29-1, the J gene TRBJ2-7, with 10 positions matching TRBD2. J gave up 6 bases and V 7 bases, and 6 bases lay outside the gene matches. In germline, CDR1 is SQVTM, CDR2 ANQGSEA. CDR3 length: 12 amino acids. The CDR3 reads CSAVAGGSEQYF. CDR3 in DNA: TGCAGCGCCGTAGCGGGAGGCTCCGAGCAGTACTTC.

The J gene is TRBJ1-2, the V gene TRBV7-9; no reliable D call. Trimming stripped 4 bases from V and 3 bases from J, with 15 bases between. The CDR3 is 15 residues long. The V gene's germline CDR1 is SEHNR and CDR2 FQNEAQ (reference sequence). The CDR3 region has the DNA TGTGCCAGCAGCTACCCCTCCCCTGCGGACTATGGCTACACCTTC. It yields the protein CASSYPSPADYGYTF.

This chain links TRBV7-9 with TRBJ2-7, with 8 positions matching TRBD1. Losses at the gene ends were 6 bases for V and 3 bases for J; bases not matched to a gene: 7. The V gene's germline CDR1 is SEHNR and CDR2 FQNEAQ (reference sequence). The CDR3 is 14 residues long. CDR3 in amino acids: CASSSPGQVYEQYF. The CDR3 DNA sequence: TGTGCCAGCAGTTCCCCGGGACAGGTCTACGAGCAGTACTTC.